Listed below are T cell receptor beta chains from one sample, sequenced in a study of hypomethylating agent response in myelodysplastic syndrome. The protocol was immunoSEQ multiplex PCR, while the TCRdb copy is restricted to in-frame clones and leaves out a portion. The sample lists about 3,500 clones, approximately 82% occurring once. Material: bone marrow, obtained before or after starting hypomethylating agent treatment for myelodysplastic syndrome (not recorded which). These receptors all stem from a human donor with myelodysplastic syndrome. CDR3s include the opening cysteine and the closing phenylalanine or tryptophan. D genes are given only for firm matches. Clone size is stated in some rows and not others, as once, few, many or a class when expanded.

NA	TRBJ2-5	TRBV11-3	NA	TGTGCCAGCAGCTTGCAGCCCCAAGAGACCCAGTACTTC	CASSLQPQETQYF
TRBD1	TRBJ1-2	TRBV5-3	NA	TGTGCCAGCAGCTCCTCCGGGACAGGGGAAGGCTACACCTTC	CASSSSGTGEGYTF
TRBD2	TRBJ2-7	TRBV28	NA	TGTGCCAGCAGTTTGACTAGCGGGACGAAGGGGGAGCAGTACTTC	CASSLTSGTKGEQYF
NA	TRBJ1-1	TRBV6-5	NA	TGTGCCAGCACCGCCCAGGGGCGGACTGAAGCTTTCTTT	CASTAQGRTEAFF
NA	TRBJ2-3	TRBV10-2	NA	TGCGCCAGCAGCGGGGTGGGGAATAGGGTAGCGGCTTTGACGCAGTATTTT	CASSGVGNRVAALTQYF
NA	TRBJ1-2	TRBV5-5	NA	TGTGCCAGCAGGATGGACGGCAGTCAAATTAACTATGGCTACACCTTC	CASRMDGSQINYGYTF
NA	TRBJ1-6	TRBV5-6	NA	TGTGCCAGCAGCTTAAGTTTGTCACCCCTCCACTTT	CASSLSLSPLHF
TRBD2	TRBJ2-2	TRBV9	NA	TGTGCCAGCGGGGGGGCGAACACCGGGGAGCTGTTTTTT	CASGGANTGELFF
NA	TRBJ2-1	TRBV5-1	NA	TGCGCCAGCAGCTTGGTCCTCGATGAGCAGTTCTTC	CASSLVLDEQFF
TRBD1	TRBJ1-3	TRBV6-6	NA	TGTGCCAGCAGGGACGGACAGGGGGCTGGAAACACCATATATTTT	CASRDGQGAGNTIYF
NA	TRBJ1-1	TRBV29-1	large	TGCAGCGCGCCGATTCTAGGGGATAACACTGAAGCTTTCTTT	CSAPILGDNTEAFF
TRBD1	TRBJ1-5	TRBV7-2	NA	TGTGCCAGCAGCTTGAGACAGGGAGGCAATCAGCCCCAGCATTTT	CASSLRQGGNQPQHF
TRBD1	TRBJ2-2	TRBV5-1	NA	TGCGCCAGCAGGTCGGACAGGGTCGACACCGGGGAGCTGTTTTTT	CASRSDRVDTGELFF
NA	TRBJ1-3	TRBV6-1	NA	TGTGCCAGCAGAGCCGACGGCTCTGGAAACACCATATATTTT	CASRADGSGNTIYF
NA	TRBJ1-3	TRBV6-1	NA	TGTGCCAGCAGTGCGTCGGGATCTGGAAACACCATATATTTT	CASSASGSGNTIYF
TRBD2	TRBJ2-1	TRBV7-7	NA	TGTGCCAGCAGCTTAGAGGTTGGGACTAGCGGGGGGAACAATGAGCAGTTCTTC	CASSLEVGTSGGNNEQFF
TRBD2	TRBJ2-2	TRBV5-8	NA	TGTGCCAGCAGCTTGTCGGTTCTAGCGGGGTACACCGGGGAGCTGTTTTTT	CASSLSVLAGYTGELFF
NA	TRBJ2-1	TRBV28	NA	TGTGCCAGCAGTTTGCACCAGGAGGGTGGCAATGAGCAGTTCTTC	CASSLHQEGGNEQFF
TRBD1	TRBJ2-7	TRBV5-6	NA	TGTGCCAGCAGCTTGGGACAGGGTCTTAGAGAGCAGTACTTC	CASSLGQGLREQYF
NA	TRBJ2-7	TRBV7-2	few	TGTGCCAGCAGCTTTAGGACAGTCTCCTACGAGCAGTACTTC	CASSFRTVSYEQYF
NA	TRBJ2-2	TRBV18	NA	TGTGCCAGCTCACCTTTCGAACACACCGGGGAGCTGTTTTTT	CASSPFEHTGELFF
NA	TRBJ2-1	TRBV29-1	NA	TGCAGCGCCCCGGCCGGATGGAATGAGCAGTTCTTC	CSAPAGWNEQFF
TRBD2	TRBJ2-1	TRBV7-3	NA	TGTGCCAGCAGCAAGGGAGGGGGACTAGCGGGGGACGATCAGTTCTTC	CASSKGGGLAGDDQFF
NA	TRBJ1-3	TRBV7-2	NA	TGTGCCAGCAGCTTCGGACAGTCTGGAAACGCCATATATTTT	CASSFGQSGNAIYF
NA	TRBJ1-5	TRBV9	NA	TGTGCCAGCAGCGTATCCGAGAATCAGCCCCAGCATTTT	CASSVSENQPQHF
NA	TRBJ1-2	TRBV10-3	NA	TGTGCCATCAGTGGGGTTGGGGACAACTATGGCTACACCTTC	CAISGVGDNYGYTF
NA	TRBJ1-5	TRBV28	NA	TGTGCCAGCAGTCCGACACATAGCAATCAGCCCCAGCATTTT	CASSPTHSNQPQHF
TRBD1	TRBJ2-7	TRBV19	NA	TGTGCCAGTAGTATGACAGGGGGAACCTACGAGCAGTACTTC	CASSMTGGTYEQYF
NA	TRBJ1-2	TRBV6-5	NA	TGTGCCAGTAGAATGGGGGGCGGGTATGGCTACACCTTC	CASRMGGGYGYTF
NA	TRBJ2-2	TRBV14	NA	TGTGCCAGCAGCCAAGAACAGGGCGCCGGGGAGCTGTTTTTT	CASSQEQGAGELFF
NA	TRBJ1-1	TRBV5-1	NA	TGCGCCAGCAAGCCCTTCATCCTGAACACTGAAGCTTTCTTT	CASKPFILNTEAFF
TRBD1	TRBJ2-5	TRBV4-2	NA	TGTGCCAGCAGCCAGCCGGGACAGGGAGAGGAGACCCAGTACTTC	CASSQPGQGEETQYF
NA	TRBJ2-6	TRBV19	few	TGTGCCAGTAGCGGGGTGGTAGCTGGGGCCAACGTCCTGACTTTC	CASSGVVAGANVLTF
TRBD2	TRBJ2-5	TRBV11-2	NA	TGTGCCAGCAGCTTAGCCGGCGGGGGGTACCAAGAGACCCAGTACTTC	CASSLAGGGYQETQYF
NA	TRBJ1-5	TRBV28	NA	TGTGCCAGCAGTTTATTTAGTAGCAATCAGCCCCAGCATTTT	CASSLFSSNQPQHF
TRBD2	TRBJ2-2	TRBV27	NA	TGTGCCAGCAGTGCCCTGTCTAGCGGGAGAGGGACCGGGGAGCTGTTTTTT	CASSALSSGRGTGELFF
NA	TRBJ2-5	TRBV11-2	NA	TGTGCCAGCAGCTTTTGGGGGAATGAGCGAGAGACCCAGTACTTC	CASSFWGNERETQYF
TRBD1	TRBJ1-6	TRBV11-2	NA	TGTGCCAGCAGCACCCACCGGGACAGGGGGCTAGGGTATAATTCACCCCTCCACTTT	CASSTHRDRGLGYNSPLHF
NA	TRBJ2-7	TRBV28	NA	TGTGCCAGCAGTTTCGTTGCGGGGACGGACGAGCAGTACTTC	CASSFVAGTDEQYF
NA	TRBJ1-2	TRBV5-4	NA	TGTGCCAGCACTCCTACGGGAGGGTTGGATGGCTACACCTTC	CASTPTGGLDGYTF
NA	TRBJ2-2	TRBV5-1	NA	TGCGCCAGCACCTCCTTGGCAGGGGCCCCGAACACCGGGGAGCTGTTTTTT	CASTSLAGAPNTGELFF
NA	TRBJ1-4	TRBV5-1	NA	TGCGCCAGCAGCTTTCGGGGGCCCGCAACTAATGAAAAACTGTTTTTT	CASSFRGPATNEKLFF
NA	TRBJ1-5	TRBV5-4	NA	TGTGCCAGCAGCTCAGGACCTAGCAATCAGCCCCAGCATTTT	CASSSGPSNQPQHF
NA	TRBJ1-2	TRBV19	NA	TGTGCCAGTAGGATGACAACAGGGACTTTCTATGGCTACACCTTC	CASRMTTGTFYGYTF
NA	TRBJ1-1	TRBV19	once	TGTGCCAGTGAGGATCTTGGGGGGCAGGGCGCTGAAGCTTTCTTT	CASEDLGGQGAEAFF
TRBD1	TRBJ2-1	TRBV6-1	once	TGTGCCAGCAGCCTTGGACAGGGCCTCGGAGAGCAGTTCTTC	CASSLGQGLGEQFF
TRBD2	TRBJ2-3	TRBV11-2	NA	TGTGCCAGCAGCCTCCCTAGCGGCCCTCGCACAGATACGCAGTATTTT	CASSLPSGPRTDTQYF
NA	TRBJ2-1	TRBV6-5	NA	TGTGCCAGCAGTTACTCACCGGGGTCAGGGTACAATGAGCAGTTCTTC	CASSYSPGSGYNEQFF
TRBD1	TRBJ1-6	TRBV9	few	TGTGCCAGCAGCGTAGGCGCAGGGGGCGGGTCACCCCTCCACTTT	CASSVGAGGGSPLHF
NA	TRBJ1-1	TRBV19	NA	TGTGCCAGTAGATTAAGCCCCGAATCAGGCACTGAAGCTTTCTTT	CASRLSPESGTEAFF
NA	TRBJ2-7	TRBV5-8	NA	TGTGCCAGCAGCCCTGTACTACGTACCTACGAGCAGTACTTC	CASSPVLRTYEQYF
NA	TRBJ1-1	TRBV5-1	NA	TGCGCCAGCAGTTCCGCAAACGGGGCCACTGAAGCTTTCTTT	CASSSANGATEAFF
NA	TRBJ2-7	TRBV10-2	NA	TGCGCCAGCAGTGTCAACAGGGTCGAGCAGTACTTC	CASSVNRVEQYF
NA	TRBJ1-5	TRBV7-2	NA	TGTGCCAGCAGCTTCGGGCCCAATCAGCCCCAGCATTTT	CASSFGPNQPQHF
NA	TRBJ1-2	TRBV28	NA	TGTGCCAGCAATTTGGGACGGATCAAACTCGGCTACACCTTC	CASNLGRIKLGYTF